This T cell receptor beta chain comes out of a study of blood T cell repertoires in COVID-19. In the study overall: Italy, Spain and the United States were the sources of the convalescent and acute COVID-19 samples. T cells, B-cell-depleted T cells, or PBMCs provided the cDNA or gDNA that served as material.

One Seattle source followed patients from active infection through their disease course. V lost 8 bases, J lost 0 bases, and 14 bases lay in between. CDR1 SNHLY and CDR2 FYNNEI come from the germline V gene. The length of the CDR3 is 15 residues. Authors' processing steps: Reference gene primer amplification yielded estimated nucleated cell counts. The method was immunoSEQ multiplex PCR; TCRdb's version includes in-frame clones alone and lacks a portion of them. The V and J calls and clone size were taken over from that table, and D and trimming were inferred from the DNA. The sample has about 350,000 clones, roughly 89% seen once. This clone was counted a single time.

Source material: peripheral blood. The V and J genes are TRBV2 and TRBJ2-1; a possible D gene is TRBD2 (5 bases). The receptor comes from a man between 25 and 39 years old with COVID-19, enrolled during active disease. CDR3: CASRRGSGSYNEQFF. In DNA form, the CDR3 reads TGTGCCAGCCGCAGAGGGAGTGGCTCCTACAATGAGCAGTTCTTC.